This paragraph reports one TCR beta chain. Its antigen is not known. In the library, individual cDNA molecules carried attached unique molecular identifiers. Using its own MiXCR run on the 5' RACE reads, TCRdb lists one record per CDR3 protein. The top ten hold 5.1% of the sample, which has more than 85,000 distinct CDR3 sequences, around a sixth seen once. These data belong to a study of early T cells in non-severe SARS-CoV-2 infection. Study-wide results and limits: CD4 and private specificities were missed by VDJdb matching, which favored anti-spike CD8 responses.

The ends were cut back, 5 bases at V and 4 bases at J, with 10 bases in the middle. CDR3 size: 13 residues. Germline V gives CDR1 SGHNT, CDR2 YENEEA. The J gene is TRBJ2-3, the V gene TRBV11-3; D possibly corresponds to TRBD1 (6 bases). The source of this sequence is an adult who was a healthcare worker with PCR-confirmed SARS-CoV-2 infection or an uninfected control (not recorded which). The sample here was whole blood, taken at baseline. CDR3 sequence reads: CASSPGAPDTQYF. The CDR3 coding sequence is TGTGCCAGCAGCCCAGGGGCCCCAGATACGCAGTATTTT.